The T cell receptor (beta chain) described here comes from a study of beta chain features in type 1 diabetes. Isolated RNA was reverse transcribed in full, so expressed TCRB transcripts were sequenced. Using immunoSEQ multiplex PCR, the repertoire was profiled, and TCRdb retains in-frame clones only, with some absent. The sample holds around 500,000 clones, roughly 11% seen once. This CDR3 is built from 13 residues. The germline V gene has CDR1 SGHAT and CDR2 FQNNGV. The V gene end was trimmed by 5 bases and the J gene end by 4 bases; junction bases not matched to a gene: 4. Only a few counts were recorded for this clone. Its target is not known. Study results and limitations: Healthy donors had naive, central memory and Treg TCRB repertoires that appeared less similar than those seen among patients.

It was one heparinised blood draw, averaging roughly 100 mL, that each donor gave. Via the markers CD45RO/CCR7/CD25/CD127/CD95/CD27, stem cell-like memory, regulatory, central memory and naive CD4+ cells were sorted. The receptor was derived from a woman aged 18-30 years in good health. Sample: naive CD4+ T cells from blood. The chain has TRBV11-2 and TRBJ2-7, with 8 nucleotides matching TRBD2. CDR3 sequence reads: CASSHSGMYEQYV. The CDR3 DNA sequence: TGTGCCAGCAGCCATAGCGGGATGTACGAGCAGTACGTC.